One and the same sample provided the 20 T cell receptor beta chains below, sequenced in a study of T cell changes during pregnancy in multiple sclerosis. This table comes from immunoSEQ multiplex PCR, and its TCRdb copy is limited to in-frame clones, with some not included. The table has 35,000 to 45,000 clones, around 90% seen once. The sample here was CD4+ T cells from peripheral blood mononuclear cells, taken in the first trimester of pregnancy. The receptors come from a female donor with multiple sclerosis, enrolled in a pregnancy study.

The V call is TRBV7-2, the J call TRBJ2-5; TRBD1 is a possible D gene (5 bases). Germline CDR1 reads SGHTA; CDR2 reads FQGNSA. Trimming cost V 5 bases and J 5 bases, with 9 bases left between them. This CDR3 is built from 12 residues. The CDR3: CASSHPGETQYF. CDR3 DNA sequence: TGTGCCAGCAGCCACCCAGGGGAGACCCAGTACTTC.

The V gene is TRBV30, the J gene TRBJ1-5; 7 nucleotides match TRBD1. The CDR3 is made up of 13 amino acids. Trimming took 2 bases from V and 7 from J; bases not matched to a gene: 5. Germline V gene data show CDR1 as GTSNPN and CDR2 as SVGIG (reference sequence). The CDR3 DNA follows: TGTGCCTGGAGTCGGGCAGGGGGACAGCCCCAGCATTTT. It yields the protein CAWSRAGGQPQHF.

The chain carries TRBV6-1 and TRBJ2-1, with 8 bases identical to TRBD2. The CDR3 length is 15 residues. V lost 1 base to trimming and J lost 4 bases; unmatched junction nucleotides: 3. Looked up from germline, CDR1 is MNHNS and CDR2 is SASEGT. The CDR3 loop is CASSEEGLGYNEQFF. In nucleotides, the CDR3 is TGTGCCAGCAGTGAAGAGGGACTAGGGTACAATGAGCAGTTCTTC.

The chain is built from TRBV19 and TRBJ1-2; 8 nucleotides match TRBD1. The germline gives CDR1 LNHDA, CDR2 SQIVND (reference sequence). The V gene end was trimmed by 2 bases and the J gene end by 2 bases; junction bases not matched to a gene: 1. The CDR3 has 14 amino acids. The CDR3 DNA sequence: TGTGCCAGTAGTATACAGGGGGCCAACTATGGCTACACCTTC. This translates into CASSIQGANYGYTF.

The chain is built from TRBV23-1 and TRBJ2-5; 9 bases fit TRBD2. TRBV23-1 is classed as an ORF, of uncertain function. The CDR3 consists of 18 residues. Trimming took 0 bases from V and 1 from J; bases not matched to a gene: 9. The CDR3 DNA sequence: TGCGCCAGCAGTCAATCGGGACTAGCATTAGAACCCCAAGAGACCCAGTACTTC. Amino acids: CASSQSGLALEPQETQYF.

This clone was detected once. The chain employs TRBV5-1 and TRBJ1-1; D is undetermined. There are 13 residues in the CDR3. Trimming removed 0 bases from V and 4 bases from J, with 7 bases in between. The germline V gene has CDR1 SGHRS and CDR2 YFSETQ. This CDR3 is CASSLDAGTEAFF. In nucleotides, the CDR3 is TGCGCCAGCAGCTTGGATGCAGGCACTGAAGCTTTCTTT.

The V and J genes are TRBV30 and TRBJ2-1; TRBD2 agrees at 13 bases. Germline trimming cut 8 bases from V and 6 bases from J; bases unmatched to any gene: 1. Germline CDR1 reads GTSNPN; CDR2 reads SVGIG (reference sequence). The CDR3 runs 12 residues. The CDR3, as DNA: TGTGCCGGGACTAGCGGGATCAATGAGCAGTTCTTC. This sequence encodes CAGTSGINEQFF.

V and J are TRBV5-1 and TRBJ1-4; D gene unclear. V lost 2 bases to trimming and J lost 8 bases, with 19 bases between them. The germline V gene encodes CDR1 SGHRS and CDR2 YFSETQ. CDR3 length equals 16 residues. CDR3 DNA sequence: TGCGCCAGCAGCTTTGGGTCACGGGCGGGCGAAGAAAAACTGTTTTTT. This translates into CASSFGSRAGEEKLFF.

The V gene is TRBV7-2, the J gene TRBJ2-3; TRBD2 is a possible D gene (5 bases). This CDR3 comprises 15 residues. V gave up 1 base and J gave up 0 bases, with 8 bases separating them. From germline, CDR1 is SGHTA and CDR2 FQGNSA. This chain's CDR3 is CASSLVRTSTDTQYF. The CDR3 DNA sequence: TGTGCCAGCAGCTTAGTTCGGACTAGCACAGATACGCAGTATTTT.

The chain recombines TRBV18 with TRBJ1-2, with 9 bases identical to TRBD1. The ends lost 6 bases at V and 8 bases at J; junction bases unmatched: 13. CDR1 KGHSH and CDR2 LQKENI come from the germline V gene. The CDR3 has 15 residues. The CDR3 protein is CASSPWDREGQGYTF. CDR3 bases: TGTGCCAGCTCCCCGTGGGACAGGGAGGGACAAGGCTACACCTTC. Filled out from reference TRBV18 and TRBJ1-2, the complete variable domain reads NAGVMQNPRHLVRRRGQEARLRCSPMKGHSHVYWYRQLPEEGLKFMVYLQKENIIDESGMPKERFSAEFPKEGPSILRIQQVVRGDSAAYFCASSPWDREGQGYTFGSGTRLTVV.

In this sample, this clone turned up once. This rearrangement joins TRBV15 to TRBJ1-5, with D possibly matching TRBD1 (5 bases). With 0 bases removed from V and 2 bases from J, the gap between germline ends came to 11 bases. The CDR3 is 16 amino acids. CDR1 and CDR2 (germline): LNHNV, YYDKDF (reference sequence). CDR3 residues: CATSRDKGYGNQPQHF. CDR3 nucleotide sequence: TGTGCCACCAGCAGAGATAAGGGGTATGGCAATCAGCCCCAGCATTTT.

V usage is TRBV5-4 and J usage is TRBJ2-3; tentative D call: TRBD1 (7 bases). This CDR3 has 14 amino acids. V gave up 3 bases and J gave up 5 bases, with 13 bases separating them. The germline CDR1 and CDR2 sequences are SGHNT and YYREEE (reference sequence). Written as DNA, the CDR3 is TGTGCCAGCAGCTCGCAGGGGGGTGGAGATACGCAGTATTTT. Residues: CASSSQGGGDTQYF. Supplemented by reference TRBV5-4 and TRBJ2-3, the full variable domain reads ETGVTQSPTHLIKTRGQQVTLRCSSQSGHNTVSWYQQALGQGPQFIFQYYREEENGRGNFPPRFSGLQFPNYSSELNVNALELDDSALYLCASSSQGGGDTQYFGPGTRLTVL.

This clone was observed once. This chain joins TRBV7-8 and TRBJ1-3; 9 positions agree with TRBD1. Losses at the gene ends were 5 bases for V and 4 bases for J; bases not matched to a gene: 6. This CDR3 has 15 residues. Germline CDR1 SGHVS, CDR2 FQNEAQ. DNA of the CDR3: TGTGCCAGCAGCACAGGGACAGGGTCCGGAAACACCATATATTTT. Protein: CASSTGTGSGNTIYF.

The chain is built from TRBV4-2 and TRBJ2-2; tentative D call: TRBD2 (5 bases). CDR1 is LGHNA and CDR2 is YNFKEQ in the germline V gene. The CDR3 runs to 13 residues. With 1 base removed from V and 6 bases from J, the gap between germline ends came to 6 bases. The chain's CDR3 is CASSQGTPGELFF. In nucleotides, the CDR3 is TGTGCCAGCAGCCAAGGGACTCCCGGGGAGCTGTTTTTT.

This clone was seen a single time. The chain links TRBV4-1 to TRBJ1-2, with 9 nucleotides matching TRBD1. The J segment lost 2 bases and the V segment lost 4 bases, leaving 8 bases of the junction unmatched. Germline CDR1 is MGHRA and CDR2 is YSYEKL. This CDR3 contains 16 residues. The CDR3 nucleotides read TGCGCCAGCAGCCCCCCAGGGACAGGGAAAAACTATGGCTACACCTTC. Residues: CASSPPGTGKNYGYTF.

This clone occurred once. The chain joins TRBV6-5 to TRBJ2-7; D perhaps matches TRBD2 (7 bases). Trimming took off 6 bases at V and 0 bases at J, with 12 bases between the two ends. Germline CDR1 is MNHEY and CDR2 is SVGAGI. This CDR3 contains 14 residues. The CDR3 reads CASRIGGGSYEQYF. CDR3 sequence (DNA): TGTGCCAGCAGGATAGGGGGGGGCTCCTACGAGCAGTACTTC.

CDR3 residues: CASSFTPGSYEQYF. CDR3 nucleotides: TGTGCCAGCAGTTTTACTCCAGGGTCCTACGAGCAGTACTTC. This chain uses TRBV6-5 with TRBJ2-7; the D gene is possibly TRBD1 (5 bases). Trimming took off 4 bases at V and 1 base at J, with 11 bases between the two ends. The CDR3 covers 14 residues. Germline V gene data show CDR1 as MNHEY and CDR2 as SVGAGI.

CDR3 sequence: CASSTLTGGGGYGYTF. For the CDR3, the DNA is TGTGCCAGTAGTACACTGACAGGGGGCGGCGGCTATGGCTACACCTTC. V and J are TRBV19 and TRBJ1-2, with TRBD1 matching 10 bases. CDR3 length equals 16 residues. Germline CDR1 LNHDA, CDR2 SQIVND (reference sequence). The V and J ends lost 4 bases and 4 bases, in that order; junction bases with no gene match: 9.

This clone was recorded once. This chain uses TRBV5-1 with TRBJ2-1, with D maybe TRBD1 (6 bases). In germline, CDR1 is SGHRS, CDR2 YFSETQ. V dropped 0 bases and J dropped 9 bases, with 13 bases sitting between them. The CDR3 runs to 14 residues. This CDR3 reads CASSLDRVLAEQFF. In nucleotides, the CDR3 is TGCGCCAGCAGCTTGGACAGGGTCCTCGCTGAGCAGTTCTTC.

This clone has just one count. V is TRBV6-5 and J is TRBJ1-2, with D tentatively TRBD1 (6 bases). The V end was cut by 11 bases, the J end by 3 bases, with 10 bases between. Germline V gives CDR1 MNHEY, CDR2 SVGAGI. This CDR3 is built from 11 residues. The CDR3 DNA is TGTGCCCAAGGGGGGGACTATGGCTACACCTTC. Residues: CAQGGDYGYTF.